This is a list of T cell receptor beta chains from one sample in a study of T cell repertoires in cytomegalovirus infection. Using its own MiXCR run on the reads, TCRdb lists one record per CDR3 protein. This sample has around 320,000 distinct CDR3 sequences, with over 7.5% found just once. Sample: PBMCs. The source is a human donor in good health (CMV status not recorded). Some clones in this sample may be carry-over from other donors' samples. Both conserved end residues are part of each CDR3. Each record gives: D gene, V gene, J gene, clone size, CDR3 protein, CDR3 DNA. A D gene is named only where the DNA matches it firmly. Clone size is stated in some rows and not others, as once, few, many or a class when expanded.

.	TRBV6-6	TRBJ1-2	many	CASTYGGSSPGGYTF	TGTGCCAGCACCTATGGGGGGTCGTCTCCGGGTGGCTACACCTTC
.	TRBV7-2	TRBJ2-2	.	CASRIRSGDGGELFF	TGTGCCAGCAGGATCCGCAGTGGGGATGGCGGGGAGCTGTTTTTT
TRBD1	TRBV2	TRBJ1-3	.	CASSDRGLGNTIYF	TGTGCCAGCAGTGACAGGGGGCTAGGAAACACCATATATTTT
TRBD1	TRBV7-2	TRBJ1-1	many	CASSLWGQGLNTEAFF	TGTGCCAGCAGCTTATGGGGACAGGGGTTGAACACTGAAGCTTTCTTT
.	TRBV3-1	TRBJ2-3	.	CASSQGVGVNTDTQYF	TGTGCCAGCAGCCAAGGGGTGGGGGTCAACACAGATACGCAGTATTTT
TRBD1	TRBV12-3/TRBV12-4	TRBJ2-1	.	CASSPRTGIWDEQFF	TGTGCCAGCAGTCCCCGGACAGGGATATGGGATGAGCAGTTCTTC
.	TRBV7-8	TRBJ2-2	many	CASSLKQGGTGELFF	TGTGCCAGCAGCTTGAAGCAGGGTGGGACCGGGGAGCTGTTTTTT
TRBD2	TRBV20-1	TRBJ2-1	few	CSATPRLAGAGSEQFF	TGCAGTGCAACGCCGCGGCTAGCGGGAGCAGGCAGTGAGCAGTTCTTC
.	TRBV7-2	TRBJ2-1	many	CASSGGAYNEQFF	TGTGCCAGCAGCGGAGGCGCTTACAATGAGCAGTTCTTC
.	TRBV28	TRBJ2-7	.	CASSPIVGSGPSYEQYF	TGTGCCAGCAGTCCAATAGTAGGGAGCGGCCCCTCCTACGAGCAGTACTTC
.	TRBV28	TRBJ2-4	few	CASSPPLEAKNIQYF	TGTGCCAGCAGTCCTCCACTGGAAGCCAAAAACATTCAGTACTTC
.	TRBV6-2/TRBV6-3	TRBJ2-6	many	CASSSTVSGANVLTF	TGTGCCAGCAGTTCTACGGTATCTGGGGCCAACGTCCTGACTTTC
TRBD1	TRBV4-1	TRBJ2-7	few	CASSQTDRAYEQYF	TGCGCCAGCAGCCAAACGGACAGGGCCTACGAGCAGTACTTC
TRBD1	TRBV12-5	TRBJ2-4	many	CASGHGQGLAKNIQYF	TGTGCTAGTGGTCACGGACAGGGGCTAGCCAAAAACATTCAGTACTTC
TRBD1	TRBV28	TRBJ2-5	.	CASSQSGTGGRETQYF	TGTGCCAGCAGCCAATCCGGGACAGGGGGACGGGAGACCCAGTACTTC
.	TRBV11-2	TRBJ2-1	.	CASSLDWGDEQFF	TGTGCCAGCAGCTTAGATTGGGGGGATGAGCAGTTCTTC
TRBD2	TRBV28	TRBJ2-3	few	CASSPGTSGGTQYF	TGTGCCAGCAGTCCCGGGACTAGCGGGGGTACGCAGTATTTT
.	TRBV14	TRBJ1-1	few	CASSTSRAAFF	TGTGCCAGCAGCACATCCCGGGCGGCTTTCTTT
TRBD2	TRBV12-3/TRBV12-4	TRBJ2-4	few	CASSALTGRADGAKNIQYF	TGTGCCAGCAGTGCCTTGACCGGGAGGGCAGACGGAGCCAAAAACATTCAGTACTTC
TRBD2	TRBV7-2	TRBJ2-7	many	CASSLVAGPENEQYF	TGTGCCAGCAGCCTTGTAGCGGGGCCTGAGAACGAGCAGTACTTC
.	TRBV7-2	TRBJ2-7	many	CASSRQDYEQYF	TGTGCCAGCAGCAGACAGGATTACGAGCAGTACTTC
TRBD1	TRBV12-3/TRBV12-4	TRBJ2-4	few	CASSPGTELAKNIQYF	TGTGCCAGCAGTCCGGGGACAGAACTAGCCAAAAACATTCAGTACTTC
TRBD1	TRBV25-1	TRBJ2-7	many	CATGLRDSLSPGEQYF	TGTGCCACCGGCCTCCGGGACAGCCTTTCTCCGGGCGAGCAGTACTTC
.	TRBV2	TRBJ2-5	.	CASSLTRSRETQYF	TGTGCCAGCAGTTTGACTAGGAGCCGGGAGACCCAGTACTTC
TRBD2	TRBV6-5	TRBJ2-5	few	CASSRPGLAGAMVETQYF	TGTGCCAGCAGTCGCCCGGGACTAGCGGGGGCCATGGTAGAGACCCAGTACTTC
.	TRBV5-6	TRBJ2-6	.	CASITYGTGANVLTF	TGTGCCAGCATCACATACGGGACTGGGGCCAACGTCCTGACTTTC
.	TRBV11-3	TRBJ2-2	many	CASSWDLTGELFF	TGTGCCAGCAGCTGGGACTTGACCGGGGAGCTGTTTTTT
TRBD1	TRBV7-2	TRBJ1-4	many	CASSQRQGARGLPNEKLFF	TGTGCCAGCAGCCAGAGACAGGGGGCGAGGGGTCTGCCTAATGAAAAACTGTTTTTT
TRBD1	TRBV30	TRBJ1-6	few	CAWRTGQSPLHF	TGTGCCTGGAGGACGGGACAGTCACCCCTCCACTTT
.	TRBV7-9	TRBJ1-4	.	CASSLADRDNEKLLF	TGTGCCAGCAGCTTAGCTGACAGAGATAATGAAAAACTGTTATTT
.	TRBV7-6	TRBJ2-5	few	CASSPNTGGLETQYF	TGTGCCAGCAGCCCCAACACGGGGGGCCTAGAGACCCAGTACTTC
TRBD2	TRBV7-8	TRBJ2-1	many	CASSSSSGGWNEQFF	TGTGCCAGCAGCTCGTCTAGCGGGGGTTGGAATGAGCAGTTCTTC
.	TRBV28	TRBJ2-7	few	CASRGTSIYEQYF	TGTGCCAGTCGAGGGACATCGATTTACGAGCAGTACTTC
.	TRBV7-2	TRBJ2-7	few	CASSALYEQYF	TGTGCCAGCAGCGCCTTATACGAGCAGTACTTC
.	TRBV27	TRBJ2-1	many	CASSPPGMAAPYNEQFF	TGTGCCAGCAGTCCGCCCGGGATGGCGGCTCCCTACAATGAGCAGTTCTTC
.	TRBV11-2	TRBJ1-1	.	CASSLGIGPAGTEAFF	TGTGCCAGCAGCTTAGGTATTGGGCCCGCAGGCACTGAAGCTTTCTTT
TRBD2	TRBV10-3	TRBJ2-5	.	CAISGETSGETQYF	TGTGCCATCAGTGGAGAGACTAGCGGTGAGACCCAGTACTTC
.	TRBV7-2	TRBJ1-2	many	CASSLTESNYGYTF	TGTGCCAGCAGCTTGACCGAATCGAACTATGGCTACACCTTC
.	TRBV20-1	TRBJ1-5	.	CSASIGIPAEAQHF	TGCAGTGCTAGTATTGGCATCCCGGCCGAAGCCCAGCATTTT
TRBD2	TRBV7-2	TRBJ2-3	many	CASSLKLAGGPGGTDTQYF	TGTGCCAGCAGCTTAAAACTAGCGGGAGGGCCAGGCGGCACAGATACGCAGTATTTT
TRBD1	TRBV27	TRBJ1-2	many	CASRQRTGTAYYGYTF	TGTGCCAGCAGACAACGGACAGGGACAGCTTACTATGGCTACACCTTC
.	TRBV7-2	TRBJ2-2	many	CASSLGPSSGELFF	TGTGCCAGCAGCTTGGGACCTTCCTCCGGGGAGCTGTTTTTT
.	TRBV6-2/TRBV6-3	TRBJ1-5	.	CASSYSRDTPSHYSNQPQHF	TGTGCCAGCAGTTACTCGAGGGACACCCCTAGCCATTATAGCAATCAGCCCCAGCATTTT
.	TRBV4-1	TRBJ2-1	.	CASSQSRNEQFF	TGCGCCAGCAGCCAAAGCCGGAATGAGCAGTTCTTC
.	TRBV2	TRBJ2-1	many	CASSDVGLTEQFF	TGTGCCAGCAGTGATGTGGGACTCACAGAGCAGTTCTTC
TRBD1	TRBV11-1	TRBJ1-6	.	CASSVTGLAPLHF	TGTGCCAGCAGCGTGACAGGGTTGGCACCCCTCCACTTT